This T cell receptor beta chain was sequenced for a study of sequential checkpoint blockade in melanoma. Assay used: immunoSEQ multiplex PCR; TCRdb lists only in-frame clones, some missing. Of about 29,000 clones listed, about 77% are singletons. Germline V gene sequence: CDR1 SEHNR, CDR2 FQNEAQ (reference sequence). This CDR3 is built from 14 residues. Sample treatment: randomized to nivolumab then ipilimumab (arm A) or the reverse (arm B). None of the patients previously received DNA-damaging chemotherapy. Live CD3+CD8+ CD19− CD56− cells were sorted from PBMCs. The J gene is TRBJ2-1, the V gene TRBV7-9; 14 bases fit TRBD2. Sequencing used CD8+ T cells sorted from blood (inferred from file names), obtained from a patient given nivolumab and ipilimumab in sequence. This TCR derives from a human donor with melanoma. For the CDR3, the DNA is TGTGCGACGGGCGGGACTAGCGGGAGTAATGAGCAGTTCTTC. This gives the protein CATGGTSGSNEQFF.